This entry concerns a single T cell receptor beta chain. Its matching antigen is unknown. This specimen comes from a study of cytomegalovirus exposure and HLA in healthy donors. Study information: An analysis done earlier identified about 100 million unique TCR beta sequences from around 180 million T cells.

PCR involved 60 Vbeta and 13 Jbeta primers. Profiling relied on immunoSEQ multiplex PCR, and the TCRdb table lists in-frame clones only, not all of them. The sample shows 150,000 to 200,000 clones, under 90% of them seen only once. Study-wide points: It was 150 to 200 TCR beta chains that were listed as cytomegalovirus-associated. V- and J-gene trimming of TCR beta was linked (in a later analysis) to a missense DCLRE1C variant.

In nominal health when sampled, donors likely had unrecorded immune exposures nonetheless. The CDR3 spans 14 residues. The germline V gene has CDR1 MNHEY and CDR2 SMNVEV (reference sequence). V shed 8 bases, J shed 3 bases, and the junction held 8 bases outside the gene matches. The rearrangement links TRBV27 to TRBJ2-5; the match to TRBD1 covers 8 bases. What was sequenced was PBMCs. This TCR derives from a man aged 18 to 30 in good health and CMV-seronegative. CDR3 DNA sequence: TGTGCCAGCTCCCGGACAGGGACCAAAGAGACCCAGTACTTC. This codes for CASSRTGTKETQYF.